Presented here are 32 T cell receptor beta chains from one specimen sequenced in a study of cytomegalovirus exposure and HLA in healthy donors. PCR involved 60 Vbeta and 13 Jbeta primers. The method was immunoSEQ multiplex PCR; TCRdb's version includes in-frame clones alone and lacks a portion of them. The sample has about 200,000 clones, 10% to 15% seen once; the top ten hold approximately 8.3%. The sequencing input was PBMCs. These receptors originate from a man over 45 in good health and CMV-seropositive.

The table lists this clone with a few counts. The V call is TRBV2, the J call TRBJ1-6; the D gene is possibly TRBD1 (6 bases). Trimming left V 8 bases short and J 0 bases short, with 11 bases between. The CDR3 length is 15 residues. The germline V gene encodes CDR1 SNHLY and CDR2 FYNNEI. As DNA, the CDR3 is TGTGCCAGCTGTCGGGACATCTCCTATAATTCACCCCTCCACTTT. Protein product: CASCRDISYNSPLHF.

This clone was counted between two and nine times. The chain employs TRBV5-4 and TRBJ2-1; D perhaps matches TRBD2 (5 bases). The V gene's germline CDR1 is SGHNT and CDR2 YYREEE (reference sequence). This CDR3 spans 13 amino acids. Trimming took off 0 bases at V and 10 bases at J, with 11 bases between the two ends. CDR3: CASSLERAPEQFF. The CDR3 region has the DNA TGTGCCAGCAGCTTGGAGAGGGCTCCAGAGCAGTTCTTC.

This clone was found many times. The J gene is TRBJ2-7, the V gene TRBV9; no clear D gene. The ends were cut back, 0 bases at V and 0 bases at J, with 4 bases in the middle. Germline V gene data show CDR1 as SGDLS and CDR2 as YYNGEE. The CDR3 sequence is 13 residues long. The CDR3 is CASSVDTSYEQYF. In DNA, the CDR3 is TGTGCCAGCAGCGTAGACACCTCCTACGAGCAGTACTTC. The full variable domain, in which reference TRBV9 and TRBJ2-7 provide the parts outside the CDR3, is DSGVTQTPKHLITATGQRVTLRCSPRSGDLSVYWYQQSLDQGLQFLIQYYNGEERAKGNILERFSAQQFPDLHSELNLSSLELGDSALYFCASSVDTSYEQYFGPGTRLTVT.

This clone showed up just a few times. The chain has TRBV7-2 and TRBJ2-7, with 10 bases that match TRBD2. The germline V gene encodes CDR1 SGHTA and CDR2 FQGNSA. Germline trimming cut 3 bases from V and 4 bases from J; bases unmatched to any gene: 6. This CDR3 comprises 15 residues. The CDR3 DNA reads TGTGCCAGCAGCTTCGAGAGCGGGGGGGATTACGAGCAGTACTTC. This sequence encodes CASSFESGGDYEQYF.

J is TRBJ1-1 and V is TRBV30; possible D gene TRBD1, 5 bases. This CDR3 is 12 amino acids long. Germline V lookup: CDR1 GTSNPN, CDR2 SVGIG (reference sequence). Trimming took off 4 bases at V and 5 bases at J, with 11 bases between the two ends. This chain's CDR3 is CAWNQGWTEAFF. CDR3 nucleotide sequence: TGTGCCTGGAATCAGGGTTGGACTGAAGCTTTCTTT.

This clone has a handful of counts. At one end the junction does not follow the germline gene, possibly because of a read error. V is TRBV7-7 and J is TRBJ2-2; 13 bases map to TRBD2. The germline CDR1 and CDR2 sequences are SSHAT and FNYEAQ (reference sequence). The CDR3 is 14 amino acids. CDR3 in DNA: TGTGCTAGCAGCTCGGGACTAGCGGGGGGGGAGCTGTTTTTT. Its translation: CASSSGLAGGELFF.

Only a few counts were recorded for this clone. This chain uses TRBV2 with TRBJ2-7, with D perhaps matching TRBD1 (6 bases). The length of the CDR3 is 12 residues. The V gene lost 6 bases and the J gene lost 4 bases, with 10 bases spanning the gap. Looked up from germline, CDR1 is SNHLY and CDR2 is FYNNEI. The CDR3 here is CASSPRGYEQYF. DNA of the CDR3: TGTGCCAGCAGCCCCAGGGGTTACGAGCAGTACTTC. The variable domain in full, with the rest retrieved from reference TRBV2 and TRBJ2-7, is EPEVTQTPSHQVTQMGQEVILRCVPISNHLYFYWYRQILGQKVEFLVSFYNNEISEKSEIFDDQFSVERPDGSNFTLKIRSTKLEDSAMYFCASSPRGYEQYFGPGTRLTVT.

This rearrangement joins TRBV9 to TRBJ2-1, with 10 bases lining up with TRBD2. The V and J ends lost 0 bases and 10 bases, in that order; junction bases with no gene match: 7. CDR1 is SGDLS and CDR2 is YYNGEE in the germline V gene. This CDR3 is 15 amino acids long. This CDR3 reads CASSVVSGGAGEQFF. The DNA of the CDR3 is TGTGCCAGCAGCGTAGTAAGCGGGGGGGCCGGAGAGCAGTTCTTC.

This clone was counted between two and nine times. The chain is built from TRBV20-1 and TRBJ2-3; no reliable D call. Germline V gene sequence: CDR1 DFQATT, CDR2 SNEGSKA (reference sequence). Trimming removed 0 bases at V and 8 bases at J, with 6 bases between. The CDR3 sequence is 11 residues long. The CDR3 is CSARDPVTQYF. In DNA form, the CDR3 reads TGCAGTGCTAGAGATCCTGTTACGCAGTATTTT.

The V gene is TRBV27, the J gene TRBJ1-2; D uncertain. CDR3 length equals 15 residues. V shed 2 bases and J shed 3 bases, with 13 bases lying between them. Per germline, CDR1 MNHEY and CDR2 SMNVEV (reference sequence). CDR3 nucleotides: TGTGCCAGCAGTTTACAGTCCCGTGTGGACTATGGCTACACCTTC. Translated, it gives CASSLQSRVDYGYTF.

This chain uses TRBV18 with TRBJ2-7, with TRBD1 as a possible D gene (6 bases). Germline loops: CDR1 KGHSH, CDR2 LQKENI. The CDR3 has 13 residues. Between the trimmed V and J ends, which lost 3 bases and 5 bases, there was a span of 11 bases. CDR3 nucleotides: TGTGCCAGCTCACCCTCAACAGGGAACGAGCAGTACTTC. This sequence encodes CASSPSTGNEQYF.

CDR3 nucleotides: TGCGCCAGCAGCAGGGGACAGGCCTACGAGCAGTACTTC. Its protein is CASSRGQAYEQYF. The chain has TRBV5-1 and TRBJ2-5; 8 nucleotides align to TRBD1. The DNA matches TRBJ2-7 better at its end, which makes the J call doubtful. The V gene's germline CDR1 is SGHRS and CDR2 YFSETQ. The CDR3 length is 13 residues.

This clone occurred a few times. The rearrangement joins TRBV13 to TRBJ1-2; D not certain. This CDR3 comprises 15 residues. Germline V CDR1 and CDR2: PRHDT, FYEKMQ (reference sequence). Trimming pared 1 base from V and 2 bases from J, leaving 11 bases between. CDR3 in DNA: TGTGCCAGCAGCTTAGTCCTGGGCCAGAACTATGGCTACACCTTC. Protein: CASSLVLGQNYGYTF. The full variable domain, its missing parts supplied by reference TRBV13 and TRBJ1-2, is AAGVIQSPRHLIKEKRETATLKCYPIPRHDTVYWYQQGPGQDPQFLISFYEKMQSDKGSIPDRFSAQQFSDYHSELNMSSLELGDSALYFCASSLVLGQNYGYTFGSGTRLTVV.

The chain recombines TRBV6-1 with TRBJ1-4, with 10 bases fitting TRBD1. Germline CDR1 MNHNS, CDR2 SASEGT. This CDR3 comprises 17 residues. The V and J ends lost 3 bases and 5 bases, in that order; junction bases with no gene match: 9. The CDR3 sequence: CASSERSGQGENEKLFF. The CDR3 DNA is TGTGCCAGCAGTGAGAGGAGTGGACAGGGGGAAAATGAAAAACTGTTTTTT.

This clone has more than one count but fewer than ten. This sequence joins TRBV19 and TRBJ2-3; the D gene is possibly TRBD1 (5 bases). The CDR3 runs to 12 residues. V lost 0 bases and J lost 8, with 6 bases in between. Germline V gene data show CDR1 as LNHDA and CDR2 as SQIVND (reference sequence). CDR3 amino acids: CASSIDQGTQYF. DNA of the CDR3: TGTGCCAGTAGTATAGATCAGGGTACGCAGTATTTT.

The chain couples TRBV7-6 to TRBJ1-5, with 8 nucleotides matching TRBD1. CDR1 and CDR2 from the germline V gene are SGHVS and FNYEAQ. Trimming cost V 1 base and J 4 bases; bases outside gene matches: 0. This CDR3 region has 14 residues. The CDR3 nucleotides read TGTGCCAGCAGCTTAGGGACAGGGAATCAGCCCCAGCATTTT. This encodes CASSLGTGNQPQHF.

In DNA form, the CDR3 reads TGCAGCGGGGGACAGGGGAGCTCCTACGAGCAGTACTTC. It is translated as CSGGQGSSYEQYF. The chain couples TRBV29-1 to TRBJ2-7, with 10 bases identical to TRBD1. Germline trimming cut 7 bases from V and 0 bases from J; bases unmatched to any gene: 3. Germline loops: CDR1 SQVTM, CDR2 ANQGSEA. The CDR3 contains 13 residues.

In this sample, this clone turned up a few times. V is TRBV6-1 and J is TRBJ1-5, with D unclear. The CDR3 is made up of 15 amino acids. CDR1 and CDR2 (germline): MNHNS, SASEGT. Trimming removed 1 base from V and 4 bases from J, with 11 bases in between. Written as DNA, the CDR3 is TGTGCCAGCAGTGAAGGTGGTGGAGGGAATCAGCCCCAGCATTTT. Translation gives CASSEGGGGNQPQHF.

In DNA, the CDR3 is TGCAGCGCGCGGGACAGGGCCTCCTACAATGAGCAGTTCTTC. It yields the protein CSARDRASYNEQFF. The chain uses TRBV29-1 and TRBJ2-1; TRBD1 aligns across 9 bases. J lost 0 bases, V lost 7 bases, and 4 bases had no gene match. The CDR3 is 14 residues long. Germline CDR1 and CDR2: SQVTM and ANQGSEA.

There are a few counts of this clone. The chain joins TRBV14 to TRBJ1-1, with D uncertain. This CDR3 is built from 13 residues. Germline assignment: CDR1 SGHDN and CDR2 FVKESK. The V and J ends lost 1 base and 8 bases respectively, with 11 bases between them. The CDR3 spells CASSQVFFQEAFF. For the CDR3, the DNA is TGTGCCAGCAGCCAAGTTTTCTTCCAGGAAGCTTTCTTT. The full variable domain, rest sourced from reference TRBV14 and TRBJ1-1, is EAGVTQFPSHSVIEKGQTVTLRCDPISGHDNLYWYRRVMGKEIKFLLHFVKESKQDESGMPNNRFLAERTGGTYSTLKVQPAELEDSGVYFCASSQVFFQEAFFGQGTRLTVV.

The CDR3 protein is CASSLLAGGWAQYF. CDR3 nucleotides: TGTGCCAGCAGCCTTCTAGCGGGCGGCTGGGCCCAGTACTTC. The chain is built from TRBV7-9 and TRBJ2-5; 8 bases line up with TRBD2. Germline V gene sequence: CDR1 SEHNR, CDR2 FQNEAQ (reference sequence). The V segment lost 5 bases and the J segment 9 bases; nucleotides outside the gene matches: 11. This CDR3 comprises 14 residues.

This clone was picked up a small number of times. This chain links TRBV29-1 with TRBJ2-5; 7 nucleotides agree with TRBD2. Per the germline V gene, CDR1 is SQVTM and CDR2 is ANQGSEA. The CDR3 is made up of 15 amino acids. The ends lost 4 bases at V and 2 bases at J; junction bases unmatched: 10. The CDR3 loop is CSVGGLGEPQETQYF. CDR3 nucleotides: TGCAGCGTTGGCGGACTAGGGGAGCCACAAGAGACCCAGTACTTC.

V is TRBV11-1 and J is TRBJ2-5, with no clear D. V was cut by 3 bases and J by 2 bases, with 10 bases left in between. This CDR3 comprises 14 residues. The germline V gene has CDR1 SGHAT and CDR2 FQDESV (reference sequence). The CDR3 sequence: CASSLEQPQETQYF. The CDR3 DNA sequence: TGTGCCAGCAGCTTGGAACAGCCTCAAGAGACCCAGTACTTC. The whole variable domain, filled in from reference TRBV11-1 and TRBJ2-5, reads EAEVAQSPRYKITEKSQAVAFWCDPISGHATLYWYRQILGQGPELLVQFQDESVVDDSQLPKDRFSAERLKGVDSTLKIQPAELGDSAMYLCASSLEQPQETQYFGPGTRLLVL.

This clone has just a few counts. The V gene is TRBV30, the J gene TRBJ1-1; TRBD1 agrees at 8 bases. The CDR3 has 18 residues. The V gene's germline CDR1 is GTSNPN and CDR2 SVGIG (reference sequence). V was clipped by 1 base and J by 1 base; unmatched bases: 14. DNA of the CDR3: TGTGCCTGGAGTGAAGTCAGACAGGGGATATTAGAGAACACTGAAGCTTTCTTT. It specifies CAWSEVRQGILENTEAFF.

This clone has more than one count but fewer than ten. The gene calls are TRBV6-5 and TRBJ1-2; no definite D call. V was shortened by 4 bases and J by 4 bases, with 16 bases between the two germline ends. The CDR3 totals 15 residues. Looked up from germline, CDR1 is MNHEY and CDR2 is SVGAGI. The CDR3 reads CASSSSFPRVYGYTF. The CDR3 nucleotides are TGTGCCAGCAGTTCGAGTTTTCCGAGGGTCTATGGCTACACCTTC.

This clone was seen a few times. The rearrangement joins TRBV6-1 to TRBJ1-4; D is unclear. The CDR3 sequence is 18 residues long. Germline assignment: CDR1 MNHNS and CDR2 SASEGT. V dropped 0 bases and J dropped 0 bases, with 14 bases sitting between them. The CDR3 bases are TGTGCCAGCAGTGAAGCGTATAACAGAAGAACAACTAATGAAAAACTGTTTTTT. Its translation: CASSEAYNRRTTNEKLFF.

In this sample, this clone turned up a few times. The chain joins TRBV30 to TRBJ1-1, with TRBD1 as a possible D gene (5 bases). Trimming took 0 bases from V and 2 from J, leaving 10 bases between them. CDR3 size: 14 residues. Germline CDR1 and CDR2: GTSNPN and SVGIG (reference sequence). CDR3 nucleotides: TGTGCCTGGAGTGTAGGAGGGACCAACACTGAAGCTTTCTTT. Residues: CAWSVGGTNTEAFF. Full variable domain (missing parts from reference TRBV30 and TRBJ1-1): SQTIHQWPATLVQPVGSPLSLECTVEGTSNPNLYWYRQAAGRGLQLLFYSVGIGQISSEVPQNLSASRPQDRQFILSSKKLLLSDSGFYLCAWSVGGTNTEAFFGQGTRLTVV.

V and J are TRBV4-2 and TRBJ1-1, with D possibly being TRBD1 (6 bases). The V end lost 3 bases, the J end lost 3 bases, and 14 bases lay between the germline ends. From germline, CDR1 is LGHNA and CDR2 YNFKEQ. The CDR3 spans 15 residues. Here the CDR3 reads CASSQFPAGDTEAFF. CDR3 nucleotide sequence: TGTGCCAGCAGCCAGTTCCCCGCAGGGGACACTGAAGCTTTCTTT.

This clone turned up a few times. The V gene is TRBV2, the J gene TRBJ1-5; D remains unclear. Germline-derived CDR1 and CDR2 are SNHLY and FYNNEI. The CDR3 has 13 amino acids. The V and J ends lost 4 bases and 9 bases respectively, with 13 bases between them. Here the CDR3 reads CASSVDREGPQHF. Here the CDR3 DNA reads TGTGCCAGCAGTGTCGACCGGGAAGGGCCCCAGCATTTT.

V is TRBV18 and J is TRBJ1-2; D not certain. Germline lookup yields CDR1 KGHSH and CDR2 LQKENI. The CDR3 runs 18 residues. Deletions cut 0 bases from V and 7 bases from J, with 24 bases between. This CDR3 is CASSPPNNVARRKLGYTF. The CDR3 nucleotides are TGTGCCAGCTCACCACCGAACAATGTCGCGCGCAGGAAGCTTGGCTACACCTTC. The complete variable domain, with remaining parts taken from reference TRBV18 and TRBJ1-2, reads NAGVMQNPRHLVRRRGQEARLRCSPMKGHSHVYWYRQLPEEGLKFMVYLQKENIIDESGMPKERFSAEFPKEGPSILRIQQVVRGDSAAYFCASSPPNNVARRKLGYTFGSGTRLTVV.

The V gene is TRBV7-9, the J gene TRBJ1-1, with a possible D match to TRBD1 (6 bases). The CDR3 sequence is 12 residues long. Germline V gene data show CDR1 as SEHNR and CDR2 as FQNEAQ (reference sequence). Between the trimmed V and J ends, which lost 1 base and 13 bases, there was a span of 13 bases. The CDR3 reads CASSLDRGTHFF. The CDR3 DNA follows: TGTGCCAGCAGCTTAGACCGAGGGACACATTTCTTT.

This clone was seen only a few times. The V and J genes are TRBV5-1 and TRBJ1-2, with TRBD1 matching 7 bases. Losses at the gene ends were 0 bases for V and 6 bases for J; bases not matched to a gene: 5. The CDR3 is 14 amino acids. Germline CDR1 reads SGHRS; CDR2 reads YFSETQ. The CDR3: CASSLVQGIDGYTF. In DNA form, the CDR3 reads TGCGCCAGCAGCTTGGTACAGGGGATCGATGGCTACACCTTC.